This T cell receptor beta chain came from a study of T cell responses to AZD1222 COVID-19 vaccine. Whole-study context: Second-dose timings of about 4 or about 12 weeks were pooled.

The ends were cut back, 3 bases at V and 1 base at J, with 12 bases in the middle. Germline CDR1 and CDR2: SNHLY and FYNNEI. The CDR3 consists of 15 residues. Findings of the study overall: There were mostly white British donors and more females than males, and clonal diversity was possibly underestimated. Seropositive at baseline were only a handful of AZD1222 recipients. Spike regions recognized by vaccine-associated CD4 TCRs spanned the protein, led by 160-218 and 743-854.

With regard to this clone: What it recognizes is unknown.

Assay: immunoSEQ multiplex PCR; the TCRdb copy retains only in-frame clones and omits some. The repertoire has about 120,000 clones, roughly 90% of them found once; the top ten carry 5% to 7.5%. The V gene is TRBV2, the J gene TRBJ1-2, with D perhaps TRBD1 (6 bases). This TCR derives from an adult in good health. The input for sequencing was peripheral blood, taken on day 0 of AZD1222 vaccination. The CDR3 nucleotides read TGTGCCAGCAGTGATTTACAGGGCGTTAACTATGGCTACACCTTC. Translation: CASSDLQGVNYGYTF.